This TCR beta chain was sequenced for a study of blood T cell repertoires in COVID-19 (dated by TCRdb to 2020 to 2022). Turning to the overall study: Collaborator samples came from the United States, Italy and Spain and covered acute and convalescent phases of COVID-19. The prospective study material was composed of cDNA or gDNA derived from T cells, B-cell-depleted T cells, or PBMCs. Subjects who had been exposed to COVID-19, were actively infected with it, or had recovered from it provided the deeply sampled blood TCRbeta repertoires that made up the dataset. The repertoires were released in a freely available public database intended as a resource for research on the immune response to SARS-CoV-2. The samples were drawn from two sources: the first 160 participants of the ongoing ImmuneRACE study, and 1,000 to 1,500 subjects contributed by 6 global collaborators. The sample metadata nearly always contained a de-identified subject ID, COVID-19 status, age in years and sex. Where available, HLA class I and class II types were taken from metadata supplied by the sample provider and were not determined by assay-based typing. What the work shows at the level of the full study, not this receptor alone: The quantity of clinical and demographic metadata differed by source and by participant and was supplied without curation.

With respect to this clone: Its specific antigen is unknown. Base qualities are not provided; no much larger clone lies one nucleotide away.

The collaborating institutions used their own protocols to collect whole blood in K2EDTA tubes. For TCRbeta analysis, collaborator samples were shipped as frozen whole blood, as isolated PBMCs, or as DNA extracted from either sample type. V loses 1 base of germline sequence and J loses 7 bases, and the interval between the two ends is 7 bases. Based on the germline V gene (reference sequence), the CDR1 and CDR2 sequences are LGHDT and YNNKEL. From its cysteine to its phenylalanine, the CDR3 spans 13 amino acids. The sequence is cut down to CDR3 DNA, 39 bases in frame from base 1. The immunoSEQ Assay, a bias-controlled multiplex PCR, was used to amplify TCRbeta CDR3 regions from genomic DNA. Turning to the authors' computational methods: Within the assay, amplification of reference gene primers was used to estimate how many nucleated cells each sample contained. Sequence reads were collapsed and filtered to measure the absolute abundance of every unique TCRbeta CDR3 rearrangement. For each sample, productive Simpson clonality was calculated by taking the square root of Simpson's diversity index across productive rearrangements. TCRdb stores this immuneACCESS table with in-frame sequences only. Part of the clones is absent; in the studies checked, under half of the shortfall reflects unresolved V genes, and no reason is known for the rest. Clonal size and the V and J genes are those of that table, whereas D and trimming came from the DNA. The sample table contains about 440,000 clones; only one count was recorded for 75% to 90% of them. The top ten clones comprise approximately 4.3% of the sample.

Sample: peripheral blood. This TCR was sampled from a woman between 25 and 40 years old with acute or convalescent COVID-19. Recombination linked TRBV3-1 (or the pseudogene TRBV3-2) to TRBJ1-4; a weak D assignment points to TRBD1 (5 bases agree). The CDR3: CASSQAGGEKLFF. The nucleotide sequence reads TGTGCCAGCAGCCAAGCCGGGGGTGAAAAACTGTTTTTT.